This entry features one T cell receptor (beta chain) sequence. Its target is not known. This record comes from a study of Ad26.COV2.S vaccination and SARS-CoV-2 variants. Study observations and caveats: Vaccine recipients showed a spike-specific TCR breadth that was higher than in placebo recipients.

Data came from immunoSEQ multiplex PCR; TCRdb stores just in-frame clones and leaves some out. This sample has fewer than 400,000 clones; around four fifths occur once, and the top ten carry approximately 2%. The treatment: some 20 received Ad26.COV2.S at low or high dose, single or two shots; about 5 received placebo; per-sample allocation not given. Samples were taken on day 63 after the first vaccine or placebo injection. This CDR3 spans 16 amino acids. V was shortened by 5 bases and J by 6 bases, with 23 bases between the two germline ends. Germline lookup yields CDR1 SGHAT and CDR2 FQNNGV. This chain connects TRBV11-2 to TRBJ2-7; no firm D call. Sequencing was performed on peripheral blood, taken in a trial of Ad26.COV2.S vaccine versus placebo. This receptor was obtained from a person aged 18-60 years who received the Ad26.COV2.S COVID-19 vaccine or a placebo. Here the CDR3 DNA reads TGTGCCAGCAGCCCTCACCCAGGACGGGTCAGTGTCGAGCAGTACTTC. This encodes CASSPHPGRVSVEQYF.